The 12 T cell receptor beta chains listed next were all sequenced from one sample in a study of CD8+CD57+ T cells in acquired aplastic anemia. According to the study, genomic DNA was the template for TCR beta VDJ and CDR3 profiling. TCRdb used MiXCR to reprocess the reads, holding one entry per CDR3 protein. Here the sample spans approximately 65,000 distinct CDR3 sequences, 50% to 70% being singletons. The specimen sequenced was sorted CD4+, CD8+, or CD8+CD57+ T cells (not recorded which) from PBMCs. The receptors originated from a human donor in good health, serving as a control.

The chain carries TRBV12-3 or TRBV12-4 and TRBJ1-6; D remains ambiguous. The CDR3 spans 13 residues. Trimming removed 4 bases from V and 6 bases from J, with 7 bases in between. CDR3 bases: TGTGCCAGCAGTTCGGGCAGTAATTCACCCCTCCACTTT. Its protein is CASSSGSNSPLHF.

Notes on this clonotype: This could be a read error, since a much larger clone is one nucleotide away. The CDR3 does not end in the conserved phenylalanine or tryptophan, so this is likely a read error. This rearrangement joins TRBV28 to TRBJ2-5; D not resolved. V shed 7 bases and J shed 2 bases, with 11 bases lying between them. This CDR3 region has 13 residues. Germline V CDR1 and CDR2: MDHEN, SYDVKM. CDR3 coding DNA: TGTGCCAGCACTCCTGGTGGGCAAGAGACCCAGTACCTC. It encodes CASTPGGQETQYL.

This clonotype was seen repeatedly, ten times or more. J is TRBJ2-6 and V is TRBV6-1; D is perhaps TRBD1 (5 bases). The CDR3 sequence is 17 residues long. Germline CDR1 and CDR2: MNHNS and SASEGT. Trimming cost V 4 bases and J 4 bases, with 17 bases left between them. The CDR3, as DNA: TGTGCCAGCAGTGTCCTAGGGGTTGAAACCGGGGCCAACGTCCTGACTTTC. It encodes CASSVLGVETGANVLTF.

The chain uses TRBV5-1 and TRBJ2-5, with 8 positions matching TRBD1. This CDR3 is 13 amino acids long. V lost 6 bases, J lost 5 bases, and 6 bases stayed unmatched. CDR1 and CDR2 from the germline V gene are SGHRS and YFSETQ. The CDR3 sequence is CASNTDRAETQYF. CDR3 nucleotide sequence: TGCGCCAGCAATACGGACAGGGCGGAGACCCAGTACTTC.

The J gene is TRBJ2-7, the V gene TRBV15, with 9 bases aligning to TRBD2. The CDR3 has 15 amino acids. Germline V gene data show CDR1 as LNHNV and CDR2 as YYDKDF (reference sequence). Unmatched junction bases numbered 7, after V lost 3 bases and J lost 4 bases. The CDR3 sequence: CATSRGGLARYEQYF. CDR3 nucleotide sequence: TGTGCCACCAGCAGGGGGGGACTAGCCCGTTACGAGCAGTACTTC.

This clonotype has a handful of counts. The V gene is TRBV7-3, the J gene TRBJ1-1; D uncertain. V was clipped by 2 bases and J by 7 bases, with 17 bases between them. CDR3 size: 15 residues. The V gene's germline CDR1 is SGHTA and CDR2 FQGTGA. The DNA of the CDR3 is TGTGCCAGCAGCTTATCAGGCGGAGGGCAAGATGAAGCTTTCTTT. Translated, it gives CASSLSGGGQDEAFF. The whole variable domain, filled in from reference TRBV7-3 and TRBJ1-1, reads GAGVSQTPSNKVTEKGKYVELRCDPISGHTALYWYRQSLGQGPEFLIYFQGTGAADDSGLPNDRFFAVRPEGSVSTLKIQRTERGDSAVYLCASSLSGGGQDEAFFGQGTRLTVV.

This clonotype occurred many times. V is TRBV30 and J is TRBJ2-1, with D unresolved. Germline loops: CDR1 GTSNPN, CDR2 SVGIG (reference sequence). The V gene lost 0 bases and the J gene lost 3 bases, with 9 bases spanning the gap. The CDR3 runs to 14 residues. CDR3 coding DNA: TGTGCCTGGAGTGTTTCCAGGTACTACAATGAGCAGTTCTTC. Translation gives CAWSVSRYYNEQFF.

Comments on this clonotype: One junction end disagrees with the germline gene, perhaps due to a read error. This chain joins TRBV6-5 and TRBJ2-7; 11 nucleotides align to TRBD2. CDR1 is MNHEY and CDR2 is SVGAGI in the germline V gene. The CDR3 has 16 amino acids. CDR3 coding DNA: TGTGCTAGCAGTTACAACGGACTAGCGGGCTCCTACGAGCAGTACTTC. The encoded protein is CASSYNGLAGSYEQYF.

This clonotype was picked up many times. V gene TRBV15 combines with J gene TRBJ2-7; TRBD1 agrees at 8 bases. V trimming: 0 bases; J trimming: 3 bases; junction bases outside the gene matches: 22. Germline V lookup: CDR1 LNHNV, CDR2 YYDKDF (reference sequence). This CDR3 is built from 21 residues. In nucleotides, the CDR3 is TGTGCCACCAGCAGAGATAGGCAGGGTGCGTGGACAGGGCGCTCCCGCTACGAGCAGTACTTC. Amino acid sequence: CATSRDRQGAWTGRSRYEQYF.

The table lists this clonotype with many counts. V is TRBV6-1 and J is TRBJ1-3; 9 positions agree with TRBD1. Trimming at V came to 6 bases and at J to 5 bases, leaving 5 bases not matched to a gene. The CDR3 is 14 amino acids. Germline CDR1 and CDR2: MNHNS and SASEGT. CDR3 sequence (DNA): TGTGCCAGCAGAGACAGGGGGACGCGAAACACCATATATTTT. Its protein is CASRDRGTRNTIYF.

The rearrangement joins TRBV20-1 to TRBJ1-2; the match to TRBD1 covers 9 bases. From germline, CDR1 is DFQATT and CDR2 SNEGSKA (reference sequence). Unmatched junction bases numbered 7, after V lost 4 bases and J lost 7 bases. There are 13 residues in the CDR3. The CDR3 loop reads CSAKWGQGSGYTF. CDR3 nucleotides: TGCAGTGCTAAGTGGGGACAGGGAAGTGGCTACACCTTC.

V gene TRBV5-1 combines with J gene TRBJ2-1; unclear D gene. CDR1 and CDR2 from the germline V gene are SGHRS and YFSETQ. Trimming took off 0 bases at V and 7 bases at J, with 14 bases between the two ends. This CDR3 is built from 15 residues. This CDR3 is CASSLGTPGVNEQFF. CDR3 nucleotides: TGCGCCAGCAGCTTGGGGACGCCTGGGGTGAATGAGCAGTTCTTC.